This T cell receptor (beta chain) came from a study of T cell repertoires in cytomegalovirus infection. Study summary: As its CMV epitopes, the study selected recently identified HLA-C-restricted and well-studied HLA-B-restricted targets.

This clonotype was detected ten times or more. Its specificity is not known. This CDR3 is built from 15 residues. The germline V gene has CDR1 SGHVS and CDR2 FQNEAQ. V was pared by 4 bases and J by 2 bases, with 12 bases between. Each CDR3 protein gets one entry after TCRdb re-called the reads with MiXCR. Here the sample spans approximately 340,000 distinct CDR3 sequences, almost 30% being singletons. The material sequenced was cultured PBMCs, taken from culture after CMV antigen stimulation. The chain joins TRBV7-8 to TRBJ2-1; D unclear. The receptor comes from a human donor in good health (CMV status not recorded). Some clones in this sample may be carry-over from other donors' samples. CDR3 sequence (DNA): TGTGCCAGCAGCTCAACTGCTACAGCCTACAATGAGCAGTTCTTC. This encodes CASSSTATAYNEQFF.